Below, one T cell receptor (beta chain) is given with its context. This sample is part of a study of blood T cell repertoires in COVID-19. About the study: From the United States, Italy and Spain came samples of acute and convalescent COVID-19.

Original methodology: Researchers report that nucleated cell counts were estimated from reference gene primer amplification. Clones were sequenced by immunoSEQ multiplex PCR, and TCRdb holds only the in-frame ones, with some missing. The V and J calls and clone size come from that table; D and trimming were worked out from the DNA. The sample contains hundreds of thousands of clones, 87% of which appear only once. This sequence originates from a woman in her forties or fifties with COVID-19, enrolled during active disease. The sequencing sample was made of peripheral blood.

The CDR3 loop is CASSESGRAFNEQFF. The CDR3 DNA reads TGTGCCAGCAGCGAGAGCGGGAGGGCCTTTAATGAGCAGTTCTTC. This chain links TRBV9 with TRBJ2-1; 10 nucleotides agree with TRBD2. J lost 7 bases, V lost 3 bases, and 7 bases had no gene match. Germline V CDR1 and CDR2: SGDLS, YYNGEE. The CDR3 spans 15 residues.